Reported below is one TCR beta chain. Its matching antigen is unknown. The junction and the germline gene differ at one end; a read error may be behind it. The library came from three nested PCR rounds adapted from ARM-PCR protocols. TCRdb itself ran the multiplex PCR reads through MiXCR, one entry per CDR3 protein. The profile shows more than 60,000 distinct CDR3 sequences, under 85% of them singletons. CDR3 length equals 14 residues. CDR1 and CDR2 (germline): ENHRY, SYGVKD. The record originates from a study of tumor and adjacent non-tumor tissue in lung cancer. The template was RNA from unsorted bulk tissue. Newly diagnosed lung cancer patients had thoracic surgery in China, August–late 2014, without prior chemotherapy. Study-wide findings and caveats: Tumor tissue had significantly higher TCR diversity than normal lung.

V is TRBV10-3 and J is TRBJ1-6; D possibly corresponds to TRBD1 (6 bases). The material sequenced was lung tumor tissue. The TCR was taken from a woman aged 45-60 years with non-small cell lung cancer. CDR3: CTISEGGSDSPLHF. CDR3 in DNA: TGTACCATCAGTGAGGGGGGCTCGGACTCACCCCTTCACTTT.